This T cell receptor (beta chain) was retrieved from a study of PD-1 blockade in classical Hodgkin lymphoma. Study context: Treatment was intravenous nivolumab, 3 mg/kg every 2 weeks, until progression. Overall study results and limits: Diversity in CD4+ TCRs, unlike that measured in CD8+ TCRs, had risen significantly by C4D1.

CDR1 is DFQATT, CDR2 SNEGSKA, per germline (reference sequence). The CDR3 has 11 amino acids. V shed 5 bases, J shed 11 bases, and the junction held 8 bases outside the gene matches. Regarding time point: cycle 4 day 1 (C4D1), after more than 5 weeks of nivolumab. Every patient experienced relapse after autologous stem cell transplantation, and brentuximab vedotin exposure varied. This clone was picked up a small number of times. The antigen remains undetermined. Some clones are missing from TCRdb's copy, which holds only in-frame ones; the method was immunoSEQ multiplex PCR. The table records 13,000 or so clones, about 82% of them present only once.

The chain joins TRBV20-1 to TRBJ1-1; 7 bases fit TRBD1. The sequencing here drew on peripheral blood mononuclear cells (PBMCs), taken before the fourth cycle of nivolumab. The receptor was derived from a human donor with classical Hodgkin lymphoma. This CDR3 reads CSAHPTGWAFF. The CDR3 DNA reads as TGCAGTGCTCACCCGACAGGGTGGGCTTTCTTT.